This is a list of T cell receptor beta chains from one sample in a study of T cell changes during pregnancy in multiple sclerosis. The method was immunoSEQ multiplex PCR; TCRdb's version includes in-frame clones alone and lacks a portion of them. This table holds over 40,000 clones, around 93% found once. Here the sequenced sample was peripheral blood, taken in the third trimester of pregnancy. These TCRs come from a female donor with multiple sclerosis, enrolled in a pregnancy study. Each CDR3 is given with its conserved first and last residue. A D gene is named only where the DNA matches it firmly. The listing skips clone size in some rows; elsewhere it reads once, few, many or a size class.

j_gene	v_gene	abundance	d_gene	len	CDR3nt	CDR3aa
TRBJ2-7	TRBV7-9	once	TRBD2	14	TGTGCCAGCAGCTTATATAGCGGGGCCTACGAGCAGTACTTC	CASSLYSGAYEQYF
TRBJ2-5	TRBV29-1	.	TRBD2	12	TGCAGCGCGGGGGGGCTAGTGGAGACCCAGTACTTC	CSAGGLVETQYF
TRBJ2-7	TRBV18	.	TRBD1	15	TGTGCCAGCTCTCCTGGGACAGGCACGTCCTACGAGCAGTACTTC	CASSPGTGTSYEQYF
TRBJ2-3	TRBV5-1	few	.	14	TGCGCCAGCAGCTTGTTGCAGGACACAGATACGCAGTATTTT	CASSLLQDTDTQYF
TRBJ2-3	TRBV19	.	.	15	TGTGCCAGTAGTATAGAAGGAGGGGATAGTGATACGCAGTATTTT	CASSIEGGDSDTQYF
TRBJ1-2	TRBV13	.	TRBD1	12	TGTGCCAGCACACAGGGGGCAGGAGGCTACACCTTC	CASTQGAGGYTF
TRBJ2-3	TRBV4-1	.	.	17	TGCGCCAGCAGCCAACGAGCCCTTGTCGGGAGTAGGAATACGCAGTATTTT	CASSQRALVGSRNTQYF
TRBJ2-5	TRBV5-1	.	TRBD2	14	TGCGCCAGCAGCCTAATAGCGGGAGGGGAGACCCAGTACTTC	CASSLIAGGETQYF
TRBJ2-3	TRBV7-9	.	TRBD2	16	TGTGCCAGCAGCTTAATCTCAGCGGGGGGCACAGATACGCAGTATTTT	CASSLISAGGTDTQYF
TRBJ2-1	TRBV7-8	once	.	13	TGTGCCAGCAGCTTATTGGGCCAGACTGAGCAGTTCTTC	CASSLLGQTEQFF
TRBJ2-1	TRBV6-1	.	.	12	TGTGCCAGCAGGCTCGACAGGCGTGAGCAGTTCTTC	CASRLDRREQFF
TRBJ2-7	TRBV7-9	.	.	14	TGTGCCAGCAGCCCTCGGACAAGCCCCTACGAGCAGTACTTC	CASSPRTSPYEQYF
TRBJ1-2	TRBV27	once	.	13	TGTGCCAGCAGTTTACAGGGGAACTATGGCTACACCTTC	CASSLQGNYGYTF
TRBJ1-1	TRBV5-4	.	.	14	TGTGCCAGCAGCTTGACTCGGGGAGGCACTGAAGCTTTCTTT	CASSLTRGGTEAFF
TRBJ1-2	TRBV28	.	.	13	TGTGCCAGCAGTTTTCCCCTTAGTGAGTTCACCACCTTC	CASSFPLSEFTTF
TRBJ2-7	TRBV15	.	.	12	TGTGCCACCGAGCAGGGGTCGGGCGAGCAGTACTTC	CATEQGSGEQYF
TRBJ1-4	TRBV20-1	.	.	11	TGCAGTGCTACCCTTAATGAAAAACTGTTTTTT	CSATLNEKLFF
TRBJ2-7	TRBV27	.	TRBD2	17	TGTGCCAGCAGTCCCAGCTCAACCGGGACTACTACCTACGAGCAGTACTTC	CASSPSSTGTTTYEQYF
TRBJ1-1	TRBV4-3	few	.	14	TGCGCCAGCAGCCAAGAAGGGGTGGGCACTGAAGCTTTCTTT	CASSQEGVGTEAFF
TRBJ2-3	TRBV7-7	.	TRBD2	16	TGTGCTAGCAGCTCTTCTAGCGGGCGATCCACAGATACGCAGTATTTT	CASSSSSGRSTDTQYF
TRBJ2-2	TRBV18	.	TRBD2	18	TGTGCCAGCTCACCCCTAGCGGGAGGGACTGCGAACACCGGGGAGCTGTTTTTT	CASSPLAGGTANTGELFF
TRBJ1-5	TRBV7-2	.	.	14	TGTGCCAGCAGCTTAGCGCCGGAGCGGCAGCCCCAGCATTTT	CASSLAPERQPQHF
TRBJ2-1	TRBV18	.	TRBD2	12	TGTGCCAGCTCACCAGCGGGGGAGGAGCAGTTCTTC	CASSPAGEEQFF
TRBJ1-4	TRBV6-6	once	.	12	TGTGCCAGCAGTTACTCCAGTGAAAAACTGTTTTTT	CASSYSSEKLFF
TRBJ2-2	TRBV19	.	TRBD2	14	TGTGCCAGTATAGCGGGGATAAACACCGGGGAGCTGTTTTTT	CASIAGINTGELFF
TRBJ2-2	TRBV6-5	few	.	15	TGTGCCAGCAATACCCACAGGGCCAGCACCGGGGAGCTGTTTTTT	CASNTHRASTGELFF
TRBJ2-5	TRBV4-3	.	.	14	TGCGCCAGCAGCCAAGAAAGACTACAAGAGACCCAGTACTTC	CASSQERLQETQYF
TRBJ1-3	TRBV18	.	.	16	TGTGCCAGCTCACATTACGACGGGGTCTCTGGAAACACCATATATTTT	CASSHYDGVSGNTIYF
TRBJ1-6	TRBV6-6	.	.	15	TGTGCCAGCAGTCTAGGGAGCTCCTATAATTCACCCCTCCACTTT	CASSLGSSYNSPLHF
TRBJ2-7	TRBV19	.	.	14	TGTGCCAGTAGTATCGTTGGGAGCTCCTACGAGCAGTACTTC	CASSIVGSSYEQYF
TRBJ2-2	TRBV5-4	.	TRBD2	17	TGTGCCAGCAGCATCCGGACTAGCGGGAGAGACACCGGGGAGCTGTTTTTT	CASSIRTSGRDTGELFF
TRBJ1-6	TRBV7-2	.	.	15	TGTGCCAGCAGCGCCTTTAACAGGGTTAATTCACCCCTCCACTTT	CASSAFNRVNSPLHF
TRBJ1-1	TRBV28	.	TRBD1	15	TGTGCCAGCAGTCCCACTACAGGGGGGGGCACTGAAGCTTTCTTT	CASSPTTGGGTEAFF
TRBJ2-2	TRBV29-1	.	TRBD1	15	TGCAGCGCTGGGACAGATTTAATTCGAACCGGGGAGCTGTTTTTT	CSAGTDLIRTGELFF
TRBJ2-1	TRBV2	.	TRBD2	15	TGTGCCAGCAGTGGCGGGGGACTAGCGACGAATGAGCAGTTCTTC	CASSGGGLATNEQFF
TRBJ2-1	TRBV4-2	once	TRBD2	17	TGTGCCAGCAGCTTAGCGGGGCTAGCGGGAGGGCTCAATGAGCAGTTCTTC	CASSLAGLAGGLNEQFF
TRBJ2-3	TRBV7-7	.	.	16	TGTGCTAGCAGCTCGGTGGCAGGGGCTCGCACAGATACGCAGTATTTT	CASSSVAGARTDTQYF
TRBJ2-5	TRBV19	.	TRBD1	15	TGTGCCAGTAGCGGACTGACAGGGGATGGAGAGACCCAGTACTTC	CASSGLTGDGETQYF
TRBJ2-1	TRBV30	.	.	12	TGTGCCTGGAGTGCACAGGGCAATGAGCAGTTCTTC	CAWSAQGNEQFF
TRBJ2-5	TRBV6-1	.	TRBD1	15	TGTGCCAGCAGTGCGGGACAGCTACCCCAAGAGACCCAGTACTTC	CASSAGQLPQETQYF
TRBJ2-1	TRBV27	.	.	12	TGTGCCAGCATATCCGAGGCGGTTGAGCAGTTCTTC	CASISEAVEQFF
TRBJ2-7	TRBV5-8	.	.	14	TGTGCCAGCAGAAGATCGGGTTACCCCTACGAGCAGTACTTC	CASRRSGYPYEQYF
TRBJ1-2	TRBV5-6	.	TRBD1	14	TGTGCCAGCAGCTCGGGGACAGGGGGCCATGGCTACACCTTC	CASSSGTGGHGYTF
TRBJ2-7	TRBV7-9	.	TRBD1	13	TGTGCCAGCAGCTTTGGACAGGGGTTTGAGCAGTACTTC	CASSFGQGFEQYF
TRBJ2-7	TRBV7-9	.	TRBD1	15	TGTGCCAGCAGCCCACCGACAGGGAAGCCCTACGAGCAGTACTTC	CASSPPTGKPYEQYF
TRBJ2-7	TRBV27	medium-sized	TRBD2	15	TGTGCCAGCAGTTTGGGACTAGCGGGAGTCTACGAGCAGTACTTC	CASSLGLAGVYEQYF
TRBJ2-1	TRBV12-5	.	.	18	TGTGCTAGTGGTTTACCGGCGGGCGGGGAAATCTCCTACAATGAGCAGTTCTTC	CASGLPAGGEISYNEQFF
TRBJ2-7	TRBV9	.	TRBD1	15	TGTGCCAGCAGCGCCGCTCCCGGACAGGCCTACGAGCAGTACTTC	CASSAAPGQAYEQYF
TRBJ2-1	TRBV19	.	.	17	TGTGCCAGTAGTATAATAGTCAGGCAGGGGTCCTACAATGAGCAGTTCTTC	CASSIIVRQGSYNEQFF
TRBJ1-1	TRBV7-3	.	.	13	TGTGCCAGCAGCTTCGACAGTTACACTGAAGCTTTCTTT	CASSFDSYTEAFF
TRBJ2-7	TRBV15	.	TRBD1	15	TGTGCCACCAGCACCGACCGGACAGGCTCCTACGAGCAGTACTTC	CATSTDRTGSYEQYF
TRBJ2-5	TRBV12-1	once	.	17	TGTGCCAGCACCCTTTTTGAGCCAAATATATTCCAAGAGACCCAGTACTTC	CASTLFEPNIFQETQYF
TRBJ1-1	TRBV27	.	.	13	TGTGCCAGCAGTTTCACAGCGAACACTGAAGCTTTCTTT	CASSFTANTEAFF
TRBJ2-5	TRBV10-3	.	.	15	TGTGCCATCAGTGAGTCGAGCGGCAGTCCGAAGACCCAGTACTTC	CAISESSGSPKTQYF
TRBJ2-7	TRBV5-1	.	.	12	TGCGCCAGCAGGGGGCAGGAGTACGAGCAGTACTTC	CASRGQEYEQYF
TRBJ1-1	TRBV5-5	.	.	12	TGTGCCAGCAGCTGGAGGCAGGTTGAAGCTTTCTTT	CASSWRQVEAFF
TRBJ2-1	TRBV10-3	.	TRBD2	16	TGTGCCATCAGTGAGATACTAGCGGGAGTATTGGGTGAGCAGTTCTTC	CAISEILAGVLGEQFF
TRBJ1-2	TRBV2	.	.	15	TGTGCCAGCAGTGAAGGCGTTGGAGCGGGGAGTGGCTACACCTTC	CASSEGVGAGSGYTF
TRBJ1-1	TRBV7-2	.	.	16	TGTGCCAGCAGCACCTCCTCCAGGGGCATGAACACTGAAGCTTTCTTT	CASSTSSRGMNTEAFF